This T cell receptor (beta chain) came from a study of neoadjuvant anti-PD-1 for oral cavity cancer. Study context: Patients without progression got a fourth dose around day 43. General study findings and limits: PBMC Gini-index clonality exceeded responders' in non-responders post-nivolumab.

The data were produced by immunoSEQ multiplex PCR, yet TCRdb's version contains in-frame clones alone and is incomplete. The sample yields some 15,000 clones, about 66% seen once. This clone came up a few times. Its antigen is as yet unknown. Patients were newly diagnosed with stage II-IVA oral cavity squamous cell carcinoma without prior systemic or radiation treatment. The length of the CDR3 is 14 residues. V was cut by 3 bases and J by 0 bases, with 6 bases left in between. CDR1 is SGHTA and CDR2 is FQGNSA in the germline V gene. The receptor comes from a person aged 35-80 years with oral cavity squamous cell carcinoma. Sample: PBMCs, taken before nivolumab (anti-PD-1) treatment. V is TRBV7-2 and J is TRBJ1-5; D unclear. This CDR3 is CASSFSYSNQPQHF. CDR3 sequence (DNA): TGTGCCAGCAGCTTCTCATATAGCAATCAGCCCCAGCATTTT. Full variable domain (rest looked up from reference TRBV7-2 and TRBJ1-5): GAGVSQSPSNKVTEKGKDVELRCDPISGHTALYWYRQSLGQGLEFLIYFQGNSAPDKSGLPSDRFSAERTGGSVSTLTIQRTQQEDSAVYLCASSFSYSNQPQHFGDGTRLSIL.